These 21 T cell receptor beta chains were all obtained from the same sample, sequenced in a study of CD8 T cells in Susac syndrome. The RNA input was about 0.5 to 1 ug, and it was reverse transcribed with random hexamers. From the immunoSEQ multiplex PCR reads, TCRdb called clonotypes with MiXCR, one entry per CDR3 protein. Altogether some 160,000 distinct CDR3 sequences are present, 94% being singletons, with the ten largest covering 0.095% to 0.13%. What was sequenced was CD4+ T cells from PBMCs. Receptor source: a human donor with Susac syndrome.

In this sample, this clonotype turned up a few times. This chain links TRBV3-1 with TRBJ2-5; 12 bases agree with TRBD2. CDR1 is LGHDT, CDR2 YNNKEL, per germline (reference sequence). Losses at the gene ends were 4 bases for V and 2 bases for J; bases not matched to a gene: 2. The length of the CDR3 is 15 residues. The CDR3: CASSPLAGGQETQYF. The CDR3 nucleotides are TGTGCCAGCAGCCCTCTAGCGGGGGGGCAAGAGACCCAGTACTTC.

The chain carries TRBV29-1 and TRBJ1-4, with D uncertain. Trimming took off 4 bases at V and 6 bases at J, with 9 bases between the two ends. The CDR3 runs to 12 residues. Germline CDR1 is SQVTM and CDR2 is ANQGSEA. The CDR3 coding sequence is TGCAGCGTTGGGCGGACCGATGAAAAACTGTTTTTT. It translates to CSVGRTDEKLFF.

This rearrangement joins TRBV5-1 to TRBJ1-1; 12 bases match TRBD1. Germline V gene sequence: CDR1 SGHRS, CDR2 YFSETQ. The CDR3 runs 16 residues. Trimming at V came to 5 bases and at J to 1 base, leaving 6 bases not matched to a gene. CDR3 nucleotide sequence: TGCGCCAGCAGTAGGGGGACAGGGGGCGCGAACACTGAAGCTTTCTTT. Residues: CASSRGTGGANTEAFF.

The rearrangement links TRBV18 to TRBJ1-2, with 10 bases lining up with TRBD1. After removal of 0 bases from V and 3 bases from J, the junction contained 7 bases not matched to a gene. This CDR3 is built from 17 residues. CDR1 is KGHSH and CDR2 is LQKENI in the germline V gene. The CDR3 nucleotides are TGTGCCAGCTCACCACCAGGTCCGGGACAGGGGCACTATGGCTACACCTTC. Residues: CASSPPGPGQGHYGYTF.

The chain carries TRBV3-1 and TRBJ1-2; D remains ambiguous. Germline CDR1 is LGHDT and CDR2 is YNNKEL (reference sequence). Trimming stripped 0 bases from V and 5 bases from J, with 7 bases between. This CDR3 region has 13 residues. The CDR3 DNA reads as TGTGCCAGCAGCCAAGATAACCGTTATGGCTACACCTTC. Residues: CASSQDNRYGYTF.

V gene TRBV2 combines with J gene TRBJ2-3; 9 nucleotides line up with TRBD2. The germline CDR1 and CDR2 sequences are SNHLY and FYNNEI. J was trimmed by 0 bases and V by 8 bases; bases with no gene match: 3. CDR3 size: 14 residues. CDR3 nucleotides: TGTGCCAGCCTTAGCGGGGGTAGCACAGATACGCAGTATTTT. Its translation: CASLSGGSTDTQYF.

The rearrangement joins TRBV9 to TRBJ2-7; TRBD1 agrees at 9 bases. Trimming at V came to 1 base and at J to 3 bases, leaving 5 bases not matched to a gene. Germline V gene lookup returns CDR1 SGDLS and CDR2 YYNGEE. This CDR3 is built from 15 residues. CDR3 sequence reads: CASSVYGTGIYEQYF. The DNA of the CDR3 is TGTGCCAGCAGCGTATACGGGACAGGGATCTACGAGCAGTACTTC.

The rearrangement uses TRBV5-1 and TRBJ2-2, with D unclear. The germline V and J ends were trimmed by 1 base and 0 bases, with 7 bases remaining between them. This CDR3 comprises 15 residues. Germline CDR1 and CDR2: SGHRS and YFSETQ. For the CDR3, the DNA is TGCGCCAGCAGCTTGATAGAAGCGAACACCGGGGAGCTGTTTTTT. It yields the protein CASSLIEANTGELFF.

V is TRBV12-3 or TRBV12-4 and J is TRBJ1-5; no definite D call. V lost 3 bases to trimming and J lost 4 bases, with 10 bases between them. This CDR3 comprises 14 residues. The CDR3 protein is CASSFSGGNQPQHF. The CDR3 region has the DNA TGTGCCAGCAGTTTCTCAGGAGGTAATCAGCCCCAGCATTTT.

The gene calls are TRBV6-5 and TRBJ1-2, with a tentative D call TRBD1 (5 bases). The CDR3 is 15 residues long. Trimming removed 2 bases from V and 4 bases from J, with 14 bases in between. CDR1 and CDR2 from the germline V gene are MNHEY and SVGAGI. The CDR3 region is CASSYNGGKSYGYTF. The DNA of the CDR3 is TGTGCCAGCAGTTACAACGGGGGTAAAAGCTATGGCTACACCTTC.

This clonotype showed up just a few times. V and J are TRBV12-5 and TRBJ1-1; 9 bases are shared with TRBD1. The CDR3 is 11 amino acids. Germline CDR1 and CDR2: LGHNT and FRNRAP. Losses at the gene ends were 7 bases for V and 11 bases for J; bases not matched to a gene: 5. CDR3 sequence reads: CASARDREAFF. Written as DNA, the CDR3 is TGTGCTAGTGCCCGGGACAGGGAGGCTTTCTTT.

The chain is built from TRBV15 and TRBJ1-2, with 9 bases identical to TRBD1. V was pared by 3 bases and J by 8 bases, with 10 bases of the junction left unmatched. Germline V gene data show CDR1 as LNHNV and CDR2 as YYDKDF (reference sequence). The CDR3 sequence is 15 residues long. CDR3 nucleotides: TGTGCCACCAGCAGGGTCCCGGACAGGGGTGGGGGCTACACCTTC. Translated, it gives CATSRVPDRGGGYTF.

The J gene is TRBJ2-7, the V gene TRBV28, with 13 bases lining up with TRBD2. This CDR3 has 15 residues. Germline lookup yields CDR1 MDHEN and CDR2 SYDVKM. V lost 4 bases to trimming and J lost 7 bases; unmatched junction nucleotides: 7. Here the CDR3 reads CASSSLAGGPREQYF. The CDR3 DNA sequence: TGTGCCAGCAGTTCACTAGCGGGGGGGCCTAGGGAGCAGTACTTC. Together with reference TRBV28 and TRBJ2-7, the CDR3 gives the full variable domain: DVKVTQSSRYLVKRTGEKVFLECVQDMDHENMFWYRQDPGLGLRLIYFSYDVKMKEKGDIPEGYSVSREKKERFSLILESASTNQTSMYLCASSSLAGGPREQYFGPGTRLTVT.

The V gene is TRBV20-1, the J gene TRBJ1-5, with D unresolved. Trimming shortened V by 6 bases and J by 1 base, and 13 bases separated the two germline ends. The CDR3 is 14 residues long. CDR1 DFQATT and CDR2 SNEGSKA come from the germline V gene (reference sequence). DNA for the CDR3: TGCAGTGCCGTAACCGGGCTCAGCAATCAGCCCCAGCATTTT. It codes for CSAVTGLSNQPQHF.

V gene TRBV5-4 combines with J gene TRBJ2-1; TRBD1 matches at 8 bases. J was trimmed by 4 bases and V by 4 bases; bases with no gene match: 7. The germline V gene has CDR1 SGHNT and CDR2 YYREEE (reference sequence). This CDR3 has 15 residues. Written as DNA, the CDR3 is TGTGCCAGCAGCCCACGAGACAGGGGTTACAATGAGCAGTTCTTC. It codes for CASSPRDRGYNEQFF.

This rearrangement joins TRBV19 to TRBJ1-1; perhaps TRBD1 as D (6 bases). The CDR3 is 16 residues long. Trimming shortened V by 8 bases and J by 4 bases, and 23 bases separated the two germline ends. Germline values: CDR1 LNHDA, CDR2 SQIVND (reference sequence). The CDR3 is CASGPTGQARGTEAFF. The CDR3, as DNA: TGTGCCAGTGGGCCAACAGGGCAGGCCAGGGGCACTGAAGCTTTCTTT.

The V call is TRBV9, the J call TRBJ2-3; 12 bases are a match to TRBD2. Germline CDR1 SGDLS, CDR2 YYNGEE. V shed 0 bases, J shed 3 bases, and the junction held 5 bases outside the gene matches. The CDR3 length is 17 residues. CDR3 residues: CASSVASSGGATDTQYF. The DNA for the CDR3 is TGTGCCAGCAGCGTAGCCTCTAGCGGGGGGGCAACAGATACGCAGTATTTT.

This clonotype was detected once. CDR3 nucleotides: TGCAGTGCTAGTCCCCCCGCCGGGGCGCCCTATGGCTACACCTTC. Its protein product is CSASPPAGAPYGYTF. The rearrangement links TRBV20-1 to TRBJ1-2; D is perhaps TRBD1 (5 bases). Germline V gene sequence: CDR1 DFQATT, CDR2 SNEGSKA (reference sequence). This CDR3 is 15 amino acids long. The ends were cut back, 3 bases at V and 4 bases at J, with 18 bases in the middle.

The chain carries TRBV20-1 and TRBJ2-5; 12 bases are shared with TRBD2. This CDR3 has 15 amino acids. V was clipped by 6 bases and J by 3 bases; unmatched bases: 8. Germline CDR1 DFQATT, CDR2 SNEGSKA (reference sequence). CDR3 DNA sequence: TGCAGTGCACTTGGTGCTAGCGGGGGGGAAGAGACCCAGTACTTC. Its translation: CSALGASGGEETQYF.

The V call is TRBV6-1, the J call TRBJ2-3; TRBD2 matches at 13 bases. The CDR3 extends over 17 amino acids. Germline trimming cut 5 bases from V and 4 bases from J; bases unmatched to any gene: 9. CDR1 is MNHNS and CDR2 is SASEGT in the germline V gene. CDR3 DNA: TGTGCCAGCAGTCGCGGTTCCGGGACTAGCGGGGCAGATACGCAGTATTTT. This codes for CASSRGSGTSGADTQYF.

The chain recombines TRBV20-1 with TRBJ2-1, with 8 bases that match TRBD2. CDR1 and CDR2 (germline): DFQATT, SNEGSKA (reference sequence). The CDR3 covers 15 residues. After removal of 3 bases from V and 2 bases from J, the junction contained 6 bases not matched to a gene. CDR3 residues: CSASMHGGAYNEQFF. CDR3 DNA: TGCAGTGCTAGTATGCACGGGGGGGCCTACAATGAGCAGTTCTTC.